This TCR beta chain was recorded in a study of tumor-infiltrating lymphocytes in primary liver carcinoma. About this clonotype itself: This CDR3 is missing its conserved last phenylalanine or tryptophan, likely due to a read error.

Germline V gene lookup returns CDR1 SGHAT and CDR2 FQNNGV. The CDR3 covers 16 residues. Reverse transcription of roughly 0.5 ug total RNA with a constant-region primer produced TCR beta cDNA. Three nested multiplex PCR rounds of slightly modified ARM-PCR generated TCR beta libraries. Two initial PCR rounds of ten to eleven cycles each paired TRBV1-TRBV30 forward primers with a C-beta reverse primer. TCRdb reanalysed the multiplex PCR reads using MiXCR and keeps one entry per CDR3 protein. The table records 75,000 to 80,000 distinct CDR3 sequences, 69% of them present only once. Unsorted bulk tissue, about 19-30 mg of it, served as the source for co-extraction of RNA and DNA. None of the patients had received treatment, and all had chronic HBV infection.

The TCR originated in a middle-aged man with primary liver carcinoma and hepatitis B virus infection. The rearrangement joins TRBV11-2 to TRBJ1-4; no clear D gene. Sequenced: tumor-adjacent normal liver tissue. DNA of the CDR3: TGTGACAGCAGCCCCGGCATAGCTCCTACTAATGAAAAACTGTTTATT. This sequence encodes CDSSPGIAPTNEKLFI.